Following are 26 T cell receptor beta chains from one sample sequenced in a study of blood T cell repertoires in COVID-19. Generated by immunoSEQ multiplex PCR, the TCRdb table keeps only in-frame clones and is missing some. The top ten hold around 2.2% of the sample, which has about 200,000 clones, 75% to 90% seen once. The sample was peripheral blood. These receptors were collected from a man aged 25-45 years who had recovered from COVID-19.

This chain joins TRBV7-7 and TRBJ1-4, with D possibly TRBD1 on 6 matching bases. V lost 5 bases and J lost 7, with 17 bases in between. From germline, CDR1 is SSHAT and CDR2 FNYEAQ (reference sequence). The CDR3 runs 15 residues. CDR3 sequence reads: CASSRGGLLSEKLFF. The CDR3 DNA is TGTGCCAGCAGCCGCGGGGGGCTTCTGTCTGAAAAACTGTTTTTT. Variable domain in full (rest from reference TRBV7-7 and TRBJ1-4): GAGVSQSPRYKVTKRGQDVTLRCDPISSHATLYWYQQALGQGPEFLTYFNYEAQPDKSGLPSDRFSAERPEGSISTLTIQRTEQRDSAMYRCASSRGGLLSEKLFFGSGTQLSVL.

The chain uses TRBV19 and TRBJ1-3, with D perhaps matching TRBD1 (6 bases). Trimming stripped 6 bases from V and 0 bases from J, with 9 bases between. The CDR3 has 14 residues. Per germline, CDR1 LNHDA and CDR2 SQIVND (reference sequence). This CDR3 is CASSMTGSGNTIYF. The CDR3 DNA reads TGTGCCAGTAGCATGACAGGCTCTGGAAACACCATATATTTT.

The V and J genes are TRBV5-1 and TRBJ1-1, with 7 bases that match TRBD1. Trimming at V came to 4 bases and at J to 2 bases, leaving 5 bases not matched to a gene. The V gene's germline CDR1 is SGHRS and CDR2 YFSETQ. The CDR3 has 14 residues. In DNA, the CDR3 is TGCGCCAGCAGCGCCGGGACAGCTAACACTGAAGCTTTCTTT. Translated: CASSAGTANTEAFF.

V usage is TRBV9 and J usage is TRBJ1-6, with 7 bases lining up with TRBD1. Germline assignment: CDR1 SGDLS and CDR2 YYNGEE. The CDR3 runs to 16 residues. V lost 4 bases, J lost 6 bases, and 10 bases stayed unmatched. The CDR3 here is CASSRASGTANSPLHF. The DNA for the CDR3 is TGTGCCAGCAGCCGAGCTTCCGGGACAGCTAATTCACCCCTCCACTTT.

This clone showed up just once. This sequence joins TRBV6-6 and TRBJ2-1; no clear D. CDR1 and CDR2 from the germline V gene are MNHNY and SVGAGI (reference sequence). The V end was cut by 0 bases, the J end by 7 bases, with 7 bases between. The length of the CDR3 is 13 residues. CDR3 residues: CASSYSSLNEQFF. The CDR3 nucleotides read TGTGCCAGCAGTTACTCCTCCCTGAATGAGCAGTTCTTC.

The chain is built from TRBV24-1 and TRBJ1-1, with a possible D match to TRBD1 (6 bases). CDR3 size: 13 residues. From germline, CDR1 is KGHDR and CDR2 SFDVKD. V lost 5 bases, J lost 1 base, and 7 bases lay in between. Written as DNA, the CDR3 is TGTGCCACCAGTGTGACAGGGAACACTGAAGCTTTCTTT. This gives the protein CATSVTGNTEAFF.

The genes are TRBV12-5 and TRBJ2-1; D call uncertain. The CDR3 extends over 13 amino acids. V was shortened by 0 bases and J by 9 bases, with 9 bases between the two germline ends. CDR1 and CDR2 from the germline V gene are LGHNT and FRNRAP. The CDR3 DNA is TGTGCTAGTGGTTTGGTAATGGTGAGTGAGCAGTTCTTC. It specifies CASGLVMVSEQFF.

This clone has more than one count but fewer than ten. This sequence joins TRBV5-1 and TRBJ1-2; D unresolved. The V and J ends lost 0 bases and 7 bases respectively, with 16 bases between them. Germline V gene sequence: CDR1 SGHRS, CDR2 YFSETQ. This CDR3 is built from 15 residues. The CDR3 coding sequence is TGCGCCAGCAGCTTGGCCGTGGGCCAACTTCGTGGCTACACCTTC. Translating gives CASSLAVGQLRGYTF.

The CDR3 DNA follows: TGCGCCAGCAGCCCCCAGGGGGATCGGAATGAAAAACTGTTTTTT. It specifies CASSPQGDRNEKLFF. The V and J genes are TRBV5-1 and TRBJ1-4; TRBD1 aligns across 7 bases. J gave up 5 bases and V 4 bases, and 8 bases lay outside the gene matches. The CDR3 spans 15 residues. Per germline, CDR1 SGHRS and CDR2 YFSETQ.

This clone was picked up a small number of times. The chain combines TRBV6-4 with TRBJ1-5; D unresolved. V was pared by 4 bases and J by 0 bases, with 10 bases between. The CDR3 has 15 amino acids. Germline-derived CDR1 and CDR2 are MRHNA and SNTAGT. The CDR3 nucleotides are TGTGCCAGCAGTGTGGCAGCGGGTAGCAATCAGCCCCAGCATTTT. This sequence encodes CASSVAAGSNQPQHF.

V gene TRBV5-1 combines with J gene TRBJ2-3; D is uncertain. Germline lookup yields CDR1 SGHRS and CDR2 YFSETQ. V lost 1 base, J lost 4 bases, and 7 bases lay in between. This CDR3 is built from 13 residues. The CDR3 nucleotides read TGCGCCAGCAGCTTGTCAGGTGCAGATACGCAGTATTTT. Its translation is CASSLSGADTQYF.

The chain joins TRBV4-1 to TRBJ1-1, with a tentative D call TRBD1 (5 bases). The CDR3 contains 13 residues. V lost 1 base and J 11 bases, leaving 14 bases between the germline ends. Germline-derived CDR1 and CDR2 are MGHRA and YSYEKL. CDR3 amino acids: CASSQVVQGRAFF. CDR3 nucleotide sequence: TGCGCCAGCAGCCAAGTAGTGCAGGGTAGGGCTTTCTTT.

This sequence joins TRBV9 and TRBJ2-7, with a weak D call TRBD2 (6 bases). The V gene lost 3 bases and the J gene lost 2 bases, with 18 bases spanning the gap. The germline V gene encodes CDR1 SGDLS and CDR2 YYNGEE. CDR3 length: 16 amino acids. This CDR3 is CASSATTSIGPYEQYF. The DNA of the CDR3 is TGTGCCAGCAGCGCTACCACTAGCATCGGGCCCTACGAGCAGTACTTC.

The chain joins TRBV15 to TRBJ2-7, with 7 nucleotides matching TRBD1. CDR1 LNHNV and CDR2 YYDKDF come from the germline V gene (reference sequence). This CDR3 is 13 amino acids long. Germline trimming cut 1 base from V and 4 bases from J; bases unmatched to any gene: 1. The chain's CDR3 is CATSRGDSYEQYF. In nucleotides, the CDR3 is TGTGCCACCAGCAGAGGGGACAGTTACGAGCAGTACTTC.

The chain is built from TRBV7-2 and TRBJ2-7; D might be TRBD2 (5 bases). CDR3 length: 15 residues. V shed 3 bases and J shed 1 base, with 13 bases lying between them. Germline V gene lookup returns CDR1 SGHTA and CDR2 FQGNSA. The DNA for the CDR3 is TGTGCCAGCAGCTTGTCCGCGGGCTCGTCCTACGAGCAGTACTTC. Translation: CASSLSAGSSYEQYF.

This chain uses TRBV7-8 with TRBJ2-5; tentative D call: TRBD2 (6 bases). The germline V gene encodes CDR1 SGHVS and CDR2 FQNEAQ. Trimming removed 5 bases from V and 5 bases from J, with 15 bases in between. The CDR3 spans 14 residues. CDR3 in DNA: TGTGCCAGCAGCACCGGGCCGGCGGGGGAGACCCAGTACTTC. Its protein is CASSTGPAGETQYF.

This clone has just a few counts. The chain's CDR3 is CASSDQGAHRGNTIYF. CDR3 coding DNA: TGCGCCAGCAGCGACCAGGGGGCGCATCGAGGAAACACCATATATTTT. The gene calls are TRBV5-1 and TRBJ1-3; 8 bases match TRBD1. V shed 4 bases and J 4 bases; nucleotides not matched to a gene: 10. CDR1 is SGHRS and CDR2 is YFSETQ in the germline V gene. The CDR3 covers 16 residues. The variable domain in full, completed from reference TRBV5-1 and TRBJ1-3, reads KAGVTQTPRYLIKTRGQQVTLSCSPISGHRSVSWYQQTPGQGLQFLFEYFSETQRNKGNFPGRFSGRQFSNSRSEMNVSTLELGDSALYLCASSDQGAHRGNTIYFGEGSWLTVV.

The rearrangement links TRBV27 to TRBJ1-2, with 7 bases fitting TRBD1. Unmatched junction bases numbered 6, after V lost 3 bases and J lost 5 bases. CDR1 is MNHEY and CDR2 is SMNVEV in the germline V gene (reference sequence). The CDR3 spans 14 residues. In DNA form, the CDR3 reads TGTGCCAGCAGTTTGGTGGGGACAGCGTATGGCTACACCTTC. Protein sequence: CASSLVGTAYGYTF.

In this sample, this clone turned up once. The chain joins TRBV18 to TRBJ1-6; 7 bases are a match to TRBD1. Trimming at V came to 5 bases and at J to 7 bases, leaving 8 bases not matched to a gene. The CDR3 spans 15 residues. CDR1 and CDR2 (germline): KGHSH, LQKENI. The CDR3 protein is CASSNRGEPNSPLHF. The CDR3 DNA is TGTGCCAGCTCAAACAGGGGAGAGCCAAATTCACCCCTCCACTTT.

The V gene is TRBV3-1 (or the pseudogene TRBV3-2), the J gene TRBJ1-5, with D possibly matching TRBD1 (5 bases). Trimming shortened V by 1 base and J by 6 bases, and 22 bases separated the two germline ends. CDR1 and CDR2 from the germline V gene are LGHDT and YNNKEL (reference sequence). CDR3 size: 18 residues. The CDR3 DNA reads TGTGCCAGCAGCCAAGGAGGACCGGACAAGGCACCGGGTCAGCCCCAGCATTTT. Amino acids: CASSQGGPDKAPGQPQHF.

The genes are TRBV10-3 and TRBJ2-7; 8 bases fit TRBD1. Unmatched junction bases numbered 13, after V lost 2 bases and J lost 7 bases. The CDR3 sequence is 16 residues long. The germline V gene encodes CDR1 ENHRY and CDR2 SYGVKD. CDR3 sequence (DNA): TGTGCCATCAGTGAGGCCCCGGACAGGGTGGGTGGGGAGCAGTACTTC. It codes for CAISEAPDRVGGEQYF.

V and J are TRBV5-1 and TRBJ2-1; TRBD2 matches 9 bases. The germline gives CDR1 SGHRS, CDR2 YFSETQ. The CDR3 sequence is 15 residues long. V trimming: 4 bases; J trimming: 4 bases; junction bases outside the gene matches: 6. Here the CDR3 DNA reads TGCGCCAGCAGCCCAGGGGCGGGGGGGTACAATGAGCAGTTCTTC. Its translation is CASSPGAGGYNEQFF.

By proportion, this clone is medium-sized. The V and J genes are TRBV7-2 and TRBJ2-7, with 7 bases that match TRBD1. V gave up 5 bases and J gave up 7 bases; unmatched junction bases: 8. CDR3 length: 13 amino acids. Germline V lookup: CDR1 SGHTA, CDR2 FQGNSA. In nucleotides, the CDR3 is TGTGCCAGCAGCCCCGGAGCGACAGGGGAGCAGTACTTC. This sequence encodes CASSPGATGEQYF.

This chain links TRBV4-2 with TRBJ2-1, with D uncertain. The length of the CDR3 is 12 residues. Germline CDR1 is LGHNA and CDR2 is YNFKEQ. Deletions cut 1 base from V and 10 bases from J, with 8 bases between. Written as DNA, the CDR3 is TGTGCCAGCAGCCAAGGCGGCGCCGAGCAGTTCTTC. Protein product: CASSQGGAEQFF.

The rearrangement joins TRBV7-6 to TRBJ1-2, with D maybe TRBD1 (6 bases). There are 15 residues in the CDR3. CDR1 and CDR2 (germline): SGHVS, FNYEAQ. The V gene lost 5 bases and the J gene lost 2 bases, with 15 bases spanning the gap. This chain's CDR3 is CASSMSTGKNYGYTF. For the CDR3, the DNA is TGTGCCAGCAGCATGTCGACAGGAAAAAACTATGGCTACACCTTC.

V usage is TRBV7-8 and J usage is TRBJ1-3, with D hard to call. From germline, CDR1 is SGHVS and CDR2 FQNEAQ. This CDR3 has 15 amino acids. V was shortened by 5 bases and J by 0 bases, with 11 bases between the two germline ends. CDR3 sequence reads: CASSRVLSSGNTIYF. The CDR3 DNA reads TGTGCCAGCAGCCGAGTCTTGAGCTCTGGAAACACCATATATTTT. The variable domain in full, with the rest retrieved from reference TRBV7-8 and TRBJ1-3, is GAGVSQSPRYKVAKRGQDVALRCDPISGHVSLFWYQQALGQGPEFLTYFQNEAQLDKSGLPSDRFFAERPEGSVSTLKIQRTQQEDSAVYLCASSRVLSSGNTIYFGEGSWLTVV.